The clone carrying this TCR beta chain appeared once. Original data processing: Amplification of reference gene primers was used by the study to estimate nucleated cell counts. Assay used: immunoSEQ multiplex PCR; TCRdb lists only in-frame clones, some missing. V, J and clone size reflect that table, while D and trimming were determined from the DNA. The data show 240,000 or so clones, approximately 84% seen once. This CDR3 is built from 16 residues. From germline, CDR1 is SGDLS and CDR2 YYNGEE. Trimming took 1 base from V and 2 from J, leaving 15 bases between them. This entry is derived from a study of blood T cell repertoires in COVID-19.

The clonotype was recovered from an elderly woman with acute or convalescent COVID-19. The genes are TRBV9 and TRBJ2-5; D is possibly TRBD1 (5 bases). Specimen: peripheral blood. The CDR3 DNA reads TGTGCCAGCAGCGTACGGGCAGGGCGCCAACAAGAGACCCAGTACTTC. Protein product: CASSVRAGRQQETQYF.